Following are 20 T cell receptor beta chains from one sample sequenced in a study of T cell responses to AZD1222 COVID-19 vaccine (dated by TCRdb to about 2021). In light of the paper, this sample's time point label describes: baseline before first vaccination. Library preparation used the immunoSEQ multiplex PCR assay. TCRdb provides this immuneACCESS table in a form limited to in-frame rearrangements. Some clones are lacking; in checked studies, under half of them reflect an unresolved V gene, and why the rest are absent is not known. Within this sample are around 200,000 clones, with 80% to 95% of them counted one time only. Around 4.3% of the sample comes from the top ten. The sequenced sample was peripheral blood, obtained on day 0 of AZD1222 vaccination. The source is an adult in good health.

CDR3 sequence reads: CASNLLDRDSGYTF. Written as DNA, the CDR3 is TGTGCCAGCAACCTACTCGACAGGGATAGTGGCTACACCTTC. The V gene is TRBV2, the J gene TRBJ1-2; 7 nucleotides match TRBD1. The CDR3 has 14 residues. Germline V lookup: CDR1 SNHLY, CDR2 FYNNEI. With V trimmed by 7 bases and J by 7 bases, 12 bases remained unmatched.

This sequence joins TRBV4-1 and TRBJ2-1; no definite D call. V gave up 3 bases and J gave up 9 bases, with 12 bases separating them. CDR1 is MGHRA, CDR2 YSYEKL, per germline. The CDR3 covers 13 residues. CDR3 nucleotides: TGCGCCAGCAGCCAGCTAGGCTTGGGTGAGCAGTTCTTC. Translating it yields CASSQLGLGEQFF.

J is TRBJ2-7 and V is TRBV14; TRBD1 is a possible D gene (6 bases). Per germline, CDR1 SGHDN and CDR2 FVKESK. The ends were cut back, 4 bases at V and 4 bases at J, with 17 bases in the middle. CDR3 length: 15 amino acids. The CDR3 protein is CASSRLQGFGYEQYF. In DNA form, the CDR3 reads TGTGCCAGCAGCCGGCTACAGGGATTTGGGTACGAGCAGTACTTC.

The chain combines TRBV7-8 with TRBJ1-5; TRBD1 is a possible D gene (5 bases). Trimming shortened V by 1 base and J by 5 bases, and 21 bases separated the two germline ends. The germline V gene has CDR1 SGHVS and CDR2 FQNEAQ. This CDR3 region has 18 residues. The CDR3 nucleotides read TGTGCCAGCAGCTTAGTGGGGAGTTGGGGCGCATGGGATCAGCCCCAGCATTTT. Translating gives CASSLVGSWGAWDQPQHF.

The chain joins TRBV7-6 to TRBJ1-2; the D is unclear. Germline CDR1 is SGHVS and CDR2 is FNYEAQ. Trimming removed 1 base at V and 2 bases at J, with 8 bases between. The CDR3 length is 14 residues. CDR3 protein: CASSLEAENYGYTF. CDR3 nucleotide sequence: TGTGCCAGCAGCTTAGAGGCGGAGAACTATGGCTACACCTTC.

The chain uses TRBV5-8 and TRBJ1-1; no firm D call. The germline V gene encodes CDR1 SGHTS and CDR2 YDEGEE. Trimming took 0 bases from V and 0 from J, leaving 9 bases between them. The CDR3 contains 15 residues. This CDR3 is CASSLGRAMNTEAFF. CDR3 DNA sequence: TGTGCCAGCAGCTTGGGTCGGGCTATGAACACTGAAGCTTTCTTT.

The chain uses TRBV20-1 and TRBJ2-6; unclear D gene. This CDR3 is 14 amino acids long. CDR1 is DFQATT and CDR2 is SNEGSKA in the germline V gene (reference sequence). V was shortened by 3 bases and J by 12 bases, with 18 bases between the two germline ends. The chain's CDR3 is CSASGPGANGVLTF. The CDR3 nucleotides read TGCAGTGCTAGTGGTCCCGGCGCTAACGGCGTCCTGACTTTC.

V gene TRBV10-3 combines with J gene TRBJ1-2, with TRBD1 identical over 7 bases. The CDR3 loop spans 16 amino acids. Germline V CDR1 and CDR2: ENHRY, SYGVKD. V dropped 6 bases and J dropped 0; count of bases not matched to a gene: 10. CDR3 sequence: CAISSFTGATNYGYTF. The CDR3, as DNA: TGTGCCATCAGCTCCTTTACAGGGGCAACTAACTATGGCTACACCTTC.

This chain joins TRBV25-1 and TRBJ2-7; D may be TRBD1 or TRBD2 (5 bases each). CDR1 is MGHDK and CDR2 is SYGVNS in the germline V gene. This CDR3 has 14 amino acids. Trimming removed 1 base from V and 3 bases from J, with 10 bases in between. CDR3 sequence reads: CASSELGVHYEQYF. The CDR3 nucleotides are TGTGCCAGCAGTGAATTGGGGGTCCACTACGAGCAGTACTTC.

The chain has TRBV29-1 and TRBJ2-1; D is undetermined. The CDR3 totals 16 residues. Trimming took off 2 bases at V and 8 bases at J, with 22 bases between the two ends. CDR1 is SQVTM, CDR2 ANQGSEA, per germline. The CDR3 coding sequence is TGCAGCGTTGAAAGGTCTAGTAGCCAGACTCTCGATGAGCAGTTCTTC. It yields the protein CSVERSSSQTLDEQFF.

The CDR3 region is CSVDVRVGAFF. In DNA form, the CDR3 reads TGCAGCGTTGATGTCAGGGTGGGAGCTTTCTTT. V gene TRBV29-1 combines with J gene TRBJ1-1, with D possibly being TRBD1 (5 bases). Germline CDR1 reads SQVTM; CDR2 reads ANQGSEA. Trimming pared 3 bases from V and 10 bases from J, leaving 12 bases between. This CDR3 has 11 residues.

For the CDR3, the DNA is TGTGCCACCACAGTGCTACAGGAGAACACCGGGGAGCTGTTTTTT. Translation gives CATTVLQENTGELFF. J is TRBJ2-2 and V is TRBV15; perhaps TRBD1 as D (5 bases). Trimming removed 7 bases at V and 1 base at J, with 13 bases between. The CDR3 loop spans 15 amino acids. Per germline, CDR1 LNHNV and CDR2 YYDKDF (reference sequence). The whole variable domain, remainder taken from reference TRBV15 and TRBJ2-2, is DAMVIQNPRYQVTQFGKPVTLSCSQTLNHNVMYWYQQKSSQAPKLLFHYYDKDFNNEADTPDNFQSRRPNTSFCFLDIRSPGLGDTAMYLCATTVLQENTGELFFGEGSRLTVL.

The chain recombines TRBV5-1 with TRBJ2-7; TRBD2 matches at 7 bases. The germline V gene encodes CDR1 SGHRS and CDR2 YFSETQ. With 3 bases clipped from V and 0 bases from J, the junction kept 3 bases outside the gene matches. This CDR3 has 14 residues. Here the CDR3 DNA reads TGCGCCAGCAGCTGGGGGGGTTACTCCTACGAGCAGTACTTC. This encodes CASSWGGYSYEQYF.

The chain combines TRBV2 with TRBJ2-3; no firm D call. The CDR3 extends over 15 amino acids. Germline V gives CDR1 SNHLY, CDR2 FYNNEI. Trimming removed 2 bases at V and 8 bases at J, with 17 bases between. In DNA form, the CDR3 reads TGTGCCAGCAGTGAAACTCGTTCCAGCCCAGGTACGCAGTATTTT. This encodes CASSETRSSPGTQYF.

The chain is built from TRBV19 and TRBJ1-2; a weak D match, TRBD1 (6 bases). This CDR3 is 15 amino acids long. Germline CDR1 and CDR2: LNHDA and SQIVND (reference sequence). V lost 1 base and J lost 5, with 14 bases in between. The CDR3 region is CASSIVFRQGYGYTF. CDR3 in DNA: TGTGCCAGTAGTATAGTCTTCCGGCAGGGGTATGGCTACACCTTC.

The V call is TRBV27, the J call TRBJ1-5, with D uncertain. V lost 6 bases, J lost 1 base, and 13 bases lay in between. This CDR3 contains 15 residues. Germline V gene data show CDR1 as MNHEY and CDR2 as SMNVEV (reference sequence). The CDR3 here is CASSLQSASNQPQHF. For the CDR3, the DNA is TGTGCCAGCAGCCTTCAATCCGCAAGCAATCAGCCCCAGCATTTT.

In regard to this clone: Other DNA sequences from this sample encode an identical CDR3 as well. V is TRBV7-9 and J is TRBJ2-7; D remains ambiguous. This CDR3 is 13 amino acids long. V lost 3 bases and J 0 bases, leaving 6 bases between the germline ends. The germline V gene encodes CDR1 SEHNR and CDR2 FQNEAQ (reference sequence). CDR3 nucleotide sequence: TGTGCCAGCAGCTTGGCCAGCTCCTACGAGCAGTACTTC. It translates to CASSLASSYEQYF.

The chain couples TRBV11-2 to TRBJ2-7; TRBD1 matches 7 bases. This CDR3 region has 16 residues. V was pared by 1 base and J by 3 bases, with 9 bases of the junction left unmatched. Germline-derived CDR1 and CDR2 are SGHAT and FQNNGV. Here the CDR3 reads CASSLAGDSSYYEQYF. Here the CDR3 DNA reads TGTGCCAGCAGCTTAGCCGGGGACAGTTCGTACTACGAGCAGTACTTC.

CDR3 sequence: CASSIAATSGNRNEQYF. Written as DNA, the CDR3 is TGTGCCAGTAGTATAGCGGCGACTAGCGGGAATAGAAACGAGCAGTACTTC. V and J are TRBV19 and TRBJ2-7; 11 positions match TRBD2. The junction had 10 bases not matched to a gene; V was cut back by 1 base and J by 5 bases. The CDR3 extends over 17 amino acids. The germline V gene has CDR1 LNHDA and CDR2 SQIVND (reference sequence).

V and J are TRBV2 and TRBJ1-1; possible D gene TRBD1, 6 bases. The V gene lost 8 bases and the J gene lost 4 bases, with 23 bases spanning the gap. The CDR3 runs to 16 residues. Per germline, CDR1 SNHLY and CDR2 FYNNEI. CDR3 DNA sequence: TGTGCCAGCGGGGAGGTTAGTAGGGTACAGGGCACTGAAGCTTTCTTT. Protein: CASGEVSRVQGTEAFF.